A selection of T cell receptor beta chains follows, all from one sample in a study of graft-versus-host responses after intestinal transplantation. Repertoires were generated with immunoSEQ multiplex PCR, while TCRdb's copy carries only in-frame clones and drops some. Here the sample spans 25,000 to 30,000 clones, 82% being singletons. Their specific antigens are unknown. Source: unstimulated CD4+ T cells sorted from spleen or lymph node cells, taken before intestinal transplant. These receptors were obtained from a human donor who received an intestinal transplant. CDR3s leave out the opening cysteine and the closing phenylalanine or tryptophan.

v_call: TRBV19; cdr3_aa: ASSLYRDTFYEQY
v_call: TRBV4-2; cdr3_aa: ASSQLAGVARETQY
v_call: TRBV5-4; cdr3_aa: ASVGGRSDTQY
v_call: TRBV27; cdr3_aa: ASTLWAESTDTQY
v_call: TRBV7-3; cdr3_aa: ASSLIGTGNTEAF
v_call: TRBV6-5; cdr3_aa: ASSGSTDTQY
v_call: TRBV2; cdr3_aa: ASSDRREGLTITDTQY
v_call: TRBV5-1; cdr3_aa: ASSLAGQGAQNYGYT
v_call: TRBV29-1; cdr3_aa: SVVAGGLETQY
v_call: TRBV4-1; cdr3_aa: ASSQDQILAGGLDTQY
v_call: TRBV28; cdr3_aa: ASFLSGSPYNEQF
v_call: TRBV25-1; cdr3_aa: ASSDAGTGIEKLF
v_call: TRBV10-2; cdr3_aa: ASWGNTGELF
v_call: TRBV9; cdr3_aa: ASSARDRVDSPLH
v_call: TRBV6-5; cdr3_aa: ATGYEQY
v_call: TRBV7-3; cdr3_aa: ASSFASGGAYNEQF
v_call: TRBV11-3; cdr3_aa: ASSLGGSYNEQF
v_call: TRBV29-1; cdr3_aa: SVAGTGTTGELF
v_call: TRBV6-5; cdr3_aa: AGGSGFRTYNEQF
v_call: TRBV19; cdr3_aa: AGVNNGTGPREQY
v_call: TRBV25-1; cdr3_aa: ASTPWESPYGYT
v_call: TRBV19; cdr3_aa: ASNFNSNQPQH
v_call: TRBV7-9; cdr3_aa: ASSLDLAGGHEQY
v_call: TRBV18; cdr3_aa: ASSPNRASGETQY
v_call: TRBV6-5; cdr3_aa: ASSYSTSPKNEQY
v_call: TRBV5-5; cdr3_aa: ASSLRGQPQH
v_call: TRBV13; cdr3_aa: ASSLKGAVAGELF
v_call: TRBV25-1; cdr3_aa: ASSERDYGYT
v_call: TRBV7-9; cdr3_aa: ASSPGTPGPF
v_call: TRBV5-6; cdr3_aa: ASSLEVRGNTEAF
v_call: TRBV2; cdr3_aa: ASTLDREYEQY
v_call: TRBV11-3; cdr3_aa: ASSSGSMSADTQY
v_call: TRBV18; cdr3_aa: ASSPPTGRGYQETQY
v_call: TRBV7-3; cdr3_aa: ASSFSRGRDRVYEQY
v_call: TRBV5-5; cdr3_aa: ASSLGQGNTDTQY
v_call: TRBV13; cdr3_aa: ASSLEGWESDKDTQY
v_call: TRBV5-5; cdr3_aa: ASRGTGNTNTEAF
v_call: TRBV4-1; cdr3_aa: ASSQDIGGTGELF
v_call: TRBV5-1; cdr3_aa: ASSLETPASYEQY
v_call: TRBV9; cdr3_aa: ASSTTGTPYEQY